This T cell receptor beta chain was profiled in a study of shared clonotypes between healthy human individuals. Study outcomes and limitations: Clonotype sharing among donors likely depends on sequencing depth.

As concerns this clone: Antigen specificity is unknown.

Trimming cost V 6 bases and J 0 bases; bases outside gene matches: 22. The CDR3 runs to 19 residues. CDR1 SQVTM and CDR2 ANQGSEA come from the germline V gene. For every subset, genomic DNA was evenly distributed across several immunoSEQ plates. The data were produced by immunoSEQ multiplex PCR, yet TCRdb's version contains in-frame clones alone and is incomplete. This sample has hundreds of thousands of clones, with roughly three quarters found just once. The chain is built from TRBV29-1 and TRBJ2-7; 8 bases match TRBD2. The TCR sequence derives from a woman between 35 and 50 years old in good health. Some clones in this sample may be carry-over from other donors' samples. The sequencing sample was made of PBMCs. The CDR3 reads CSVNTGRRLAGGSSYEQYF. CDR3 nucleotide sequence: TGCAGCGTCAATACAGGGAGGCGGCTAGCGGGCGGGAGCTCCTACGAGCAGTACTTC.